These 17 T cell receptor beta chains were sequenced from one sample in a study of T cell clonality in common variable immunodeficiency (dated by TCRdb to the mid-2010s). Library method: the immunoSEQ multiplex PCR assay. TCRdb provides this immuneACCESS table in a form limited to in-frame rearrangements. Some clones are lacking; in checked studies, under half of them reflect an unresolved V gene, and why the rest are absent is not known. The sample has tens of thousands of clones on record, with no singletons. The ten largest clones represent 0.8% to 1% of the sample. The sequencing input was peripheral blood mononuclear cells. Receptors originate from a person between 18 and 75 years old in good health.

This clone came up many times. Read coverage stops 3 residues before the CDR3 terminus; the germline J gene supplies the remainder. The rearrangement uses TRBV4-1 and TRBJ2-2; 8 nucleotides align to TRBD1. Unmatched junction bases numbered 11, after V lost 0 bases and J lost 5 bases. Germline CDR1 MGHRA, CDR2 YSYEKL. The CDR3 is 18 residues long. The part of the CDR3 DNA that was read is TGCGCCAGCAGCCAAGACAGGGGGCCCCGAAGGAGTACCGGGGAG. Its protein is CASSQDRGPRRSTGE. The complete CDR3 protein is CASSQDRGPRRSTGELFF.

This clone was counted many times. With the read ending 3 residues before the CDR3 end, the germline J gene is used to fill in that end. The rearrangement joins TRBV11-2 to TRBJ2-2; D is perhaps TRBD1 (6 bases). Germline values: CDR1 SGHAT, CDR2 FQNNGV. The CDR3 extends over 13 amino acids. CDR3 DNA (partial): TGTGCCAGCAGCCCCGGGCTAGGGACACGG. Residues: CASSPGLGTR. The full CDR3 protein is CASSPGLGTRLFF.

In its sample, this clone was seen many times. With the read ending 3 residues before the CDR3 end, the germline J gene is used to fill in that end. This rearrangement joins TRBV29-1 to TRBJ2-7, with 12 bases identical to TRBD1. Germline-derived CDR1 and CDR2 are SQVTM and ANQGSEA. The CDR3 has 14 amino acids. V trimming: 4 bases; J trimming: 4 bases; junction bases outside the gene matches: 5. CDR3 amino acids: CSVAGTGGAYEQYF. CDR3 bases read: TGCAGCGTTGCCGGGACAGGGGGCGCGTACGAG.

This clone occurred many times. The read finishes 3 residues shy of the CDR3 end, and the germline J gene is used to complete it. The rearrangement links TRBV7-6 to TRBJ1-1; TRBD1 is a possible D gene (5 bases). The CDR3 sequence is 13 residues long. The germline CDR1 and CDR2 sequences are SGHVS and FNYEAQ. The germline V and J ends were trimmed by 5 bases and 1 base, with 8 bases remaining between them. Partial CDR3 DNA: TGTGCCAGCAGCGCCCAGGGGAACACTGAA. Residues: CASSAQGNTE. The whole CDR3 protein is CASSAQGNTEAFF.

This clone came up many times. The read gets to within 3 residues of the CDR3 end, and the germline J gene fills in the rest. The chain carries TRBV7-9 and TRBJ1-5; maybe TRBD1 (6 bases). The CDR3 is 14 amino acids. V was trimmed by 5 bases and J by 3 bases, leaving 11 bases between them. Germline-derived CDR1 and CDR2 are SEHNR and FQNEAQ (reference sequence). Here the CDR3 reads CASSRDTLNQPQHF. The CDR3 DNA, read in part, is TGTGCCAGCAGCAGGGACACACTCAATCAGCCC. The full variable domain, its missing parts supplied by reference TRBV7-9 and TRBJ1-5, is DTGVSQNPRHKITKRGQNVTFRCDPISEHNRLYWYRQTLGQGPEFLTYFQNEAQLEKSRLLSDRFSAERPKGSFSTLEIQRTEQGDSAMYLCASSRDTLNQPQHFGDGTRLSIL.

This clone has a count of ten or more. The read comes to an end 3 residues before the CDR3 does, leaving the germline J gene to fill in the end. V and J are TRBV14 and TRBJ1-4; D is unclear. CDR3 length: 13 amino acids. CDR1 and CDR2 from the germline V gene are SGHDN and FVKESK. With 4 bases removed from V and 7 bases from J, the gap between germline ends came to 10 bases. Partial CDR3 DNA: TGTGCCAGCAGCCCTCGGACTGGTGAAAAA. Translated, it gives CASSPRTGEK. The CDR3 in its entirety is CASSPRTGEKLFF.

Turning to this clone: At one of its ends the junction is not consistent with the germline gene, which may arise from a read error. From the germline J gene comes the end of the CDR3, since the read stops 3 residues before it. The J gene is TRBJ1-2, the V gene TRBV2, with a tentative D call TRBD1 (5 bases). Germline values: CDR1 SNHLY, CDR2 FYNNEI. There are 17 residues in the CDR3. CDR3 bases read: TGCGCCAGCAGGGAAACCACGCCACGAGGTTCTAACTATGGC. Translation: CASRETTPRGSNYG. From start to end, the CDR3 is CASRETTPRGSNYGYTF.

In its sample, this clone was seen many times. The DNA ends 3 residues before the CDR3 does, and the rest of the CDR3 is filled in from the germline J gene. The chain couples TRBV6-4 to TRBJ2-3, with TRBD2 matching 9 bases. Trimming took 2 bases from V and 2 from J; bases not matched to a gene: 2. The CDR3 runs to 15 residues. Germline CDR1 is MRHNA and CDR2 is SNTAGT. The DNA read from the CDR3 is TGTGCCAGCAGTGACGGCGGGAGGGCCACAGATACG. Amino acids: CASSDGGRATDT. From start to end, the CDR3 is CASSDGGRATDTQYF.

This clone was observed many times. Sequence at one end of the junction differs from germline and may be a read error. The read terminates 3 residues ahead of where the CDR3 ends, so the germline J gene completes it. This chain joins TRBV4-2 and TRBJ2-5; 14 bases align to TRBD2. Germline lookup yields CDR1 LGHNA and CDR2 YNFKEQ. The CDR3 spans 15 residues. CDR3 sequence: CASSQGTSGSRTQYF. The covered CDR3 bases are TGCGCCAGCAGCCAAGGGACTAGCGGGAGTAGGACC.

Many counts were recorded for this clone. The junction does not match germline at one end; this may be a read error. The read comes to an end 3 residues before the CDR3 does, leaving the germline J gene to fill in the end. The chain is built from TRBV4-2 and TRBJ1-4; D gene ambiguous. The length of the CDR3 is 15 residues. Germline V gene sequence: CDR1 LGHNA, CDR2 YNFKEQ. The CDR3: CASSQDTQANEKLFF. The CDR3 DNA, read in part, is TGCGCCAGCAGCCAAGATACCCAGGCAAATGAAAAA.

This clone appeared many times. The observed sequence ends 3 residues before the CDR3 terminus, with the missing tail filled in from the germline J gene. J is TRBJ1-2 and V is TRBV4-1; 10 bases map to TRBD1. The CDR3 has 14 amino acids. Germline values: CDR1 MGHRA, CDR2 YSYEKL. V dropped 4 bases and J dropped 7; count of bases not matched to a gene: 6. The covered CDR3 bases are TGCGCCAGCAGCCTGGACAGGGGGTATGGTGGC. Amino acids: CASSLDRGYGG. In full, the CDR3 is CASSLDRGYGGYTF.

This clone was seen repeatedly, ten times or more. The read terminates 3 residues before the CDR3 end, so the remaining end is supplied by the germline J gene. This chain uses TRBV2 with TRBJ2-5, with D tentatively TRBD2 (6 bases). The CDR3 contains 16 residues. The V end lost 6 bases, the J end lost 5 bases, and 22 bases lay between the germline ends. CDR1 is SNHLY, CDR2 FYNNEI, per germline. The CDR3 reads CASRLLLASPGETQYF. Incomplete CDR3 DNA: TGTGCCAGCAGGCTCCTACTAGCTTCCCCTGGGGAGACC.

This clone was picked up many times. The CDR3 is cut off 3 residues early in the read; its end comes from the germline J gene. This chain links TRBV4-1 with TRBJ1-5; maybe TRBD1 (6 bases). The V and J ends lost 4 bases and 0 bases respectively, with 10 bases between them. CDR1 and CDR2 (germline): MGHRA, YSYEKL. The CDR3 covers 15 residues. CDR3 loop: CASSPRGGSNQPQHF. CDR3 DNA, as far as it was read: TGCGCCAGCAGCCCAAGGGGGGGTAGCAATCAGCCC.

Ten or more counts support this clone. The read terminates 3 residues ahead of where the CDR3 ends, so the germline J gene completes it. The V call is TRBV5-4, the J call TRBJ2-2; TRBD1 matches 8 bases. CDR1 SGHNT and CDR2 YYREEE come from the germline V gene (reference sequence). This CDR3 is 14 amino acids long. V trimming: 4 bases; J trimming: 5 bases; junction bases outside the gene matches: 4. Partial CDR3 DNA: TGTGCCAGCAGCCGGGACAGGACGACCGGGGAG. This codes for CASSRDRTTGE. The CDR3 in its entirety is CASSRDRTTGELFF.

This clone qualifies as medium-sized. The CDR3 end falls 3 residues outside the read, so it is completed with the germline J gene. The chain couples TRBV15 to TRBJ1-1; D call uncertain. The CDR3 has 12 amino acids. CDR1 is LNHNV, CDR2 YYDKDF, per germline (reference sequence). V dropped 4 bases and J dropped 3 bases, with 6 bases sitting between them. This CDR3 reads CATSNRDTEAFF. The DNA read from the CDR3 is TGTGCCACCAGCAACCGGGACACTGAA.

In its sample, this clone was seen many times. The CDR3 end lies 3 residues beyond the end of the read and is filled in from the germline J gene. The chain links TRBV12-3 or TRBV12-4 to TRBJ1-1, with D unclear. Trimming left V 3 bases short and J 5 bases short, with 10 bases between. There are 13 residues in the CDR3. The CDR3 protein is CASSFIPRTEAFF. The covered CDR3 bases are TGTGCCAGCAGTTTTATCCCCAGGACTGAA.

This clone was seen many times. The sequence runs out 3 residues before the end of the CDR3; the remainder is reconstructed from the germline J gene. V gene TRBV10-3 combines with J gene TRBJ2-7; 9 nucleotides align to TRBD1. Germline V gene lookup returns CDR1 ENHRY and CDR2 SYGVKD. This CDR3 region has 13 residues. After removal of 7 bases from V and 5 bases from J, the junction contained 6 bases not matched to a gene. The CDR3 protein is CAINPGQGNEQYF. Partial CDR3 DNA: TGTGCCATCAACCCGGGACAGGGCAACGAG.